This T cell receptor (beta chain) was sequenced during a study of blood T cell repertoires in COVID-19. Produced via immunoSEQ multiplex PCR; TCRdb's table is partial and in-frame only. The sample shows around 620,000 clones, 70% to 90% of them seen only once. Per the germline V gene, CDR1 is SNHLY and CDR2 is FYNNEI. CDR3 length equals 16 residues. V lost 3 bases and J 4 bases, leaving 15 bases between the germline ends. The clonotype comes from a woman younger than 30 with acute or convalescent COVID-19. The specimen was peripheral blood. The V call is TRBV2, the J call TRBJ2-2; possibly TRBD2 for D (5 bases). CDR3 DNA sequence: TGTGCCAGCAGTGACCGAAGACCAAGCGGCACCGGGGAGCTGTTTTTT. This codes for CASSDRRPSGTGELFF.